This T cell receptor (beta chain) is from a study of identical twins. Donors were all healthy Caucasians. The CDR3 has 16 amino acids. Trimming stripped 4 bases from V and 2 bases from J, with 18 bases between. Germline V CDR1 and CDR2: SGHKS, YYEKEE (reference sequence). TCRdb independently ran MiXCR on the 5' RACE reads; one entry per CDR3 protein. The sample lists 1,800,000 or so distinct CDR3 sequences; around 29% were seen once. The receptor was isolated from a newborn girl in good health. The V call is TRBV5-5, the J call TRBJ1-2, with D perhaps TRBD1 (6 bases). Sample: cord blood. The CDR3, as DNA: TGTGCCAGCAGCCTTGCGCCGGACAGACTCAACTATGGCTACACCTTC. Its translation is CASSLAPDRLNYGYTF.